The rows below give T cell receptor beta chains drawn from one sample of a study of blood T cell repertoires in COVID-19. The data were produced by immunoSEQ multiplex PCR, yet TCRdb's version contains in-frame clones alone and is incomplete. The repertoire has 330,000 or so clones, roughly 87% of them found once; the top ten carry roughly 8.9%. Sequencing was carried out using peripheral blood. The source of these receptors is a man younger than 45 with COVID-19, enrolled during active disease. Both conserved end residues are part of each CDR3. A D gene is named only where the DNA matches it firmly. Clone sizes are given selectively: once, few, many, or a class where the clone is expanded.

CDR3nt,CDR3aa,v_gene,j_gene,d_gene,abundance
TGCGCCAGCAGCCAAGGACTTAGCACAGATACGCAGTATTTT,CASSQGLSTDTQYF,TRBV4-3,TRBJ2-3,NA,few
TGTGCCAGCAGTGATCCTAGCGGGGTGAAGCAGTTCTTC,CASSDPSGVKQFF,TRBV25-1,TRBJ2-1,TRBD2,NA
TGTGCCATCAGTGGGGGGACAGATAGGGATAGCCGGTCCTACGAGCAGTACTTC,CAISGGTDRDSRSYEQYF,TRBV10-3,TRBJ2-7,TRBD1,NA
TGTGCCAGTAACATTCGGGGTAACACTGAAGCTTTCTTT,CASNIRGNTEAFF,TRBV19,TRBJ1-1,NA,NA
TGTGCCTGGAGTGTACCGGGGGATACGGGTCCCCAGCATTTT,CAWSVPGDTGPQHF,TRBV30,TRBJ1-5,NA,few
TGTGCCAGCAGCTTAGTTGCCCCCGGGACAGGGACCTTCCAAGAGACCCAGTACTTC,CASSLVAPGTGTFQETQYF,TRBV7-2,TRBJ2-5,TRBD1,few
TGTGCCAGCAGTCCCAAGAGCTTCGGGGGTTATGGCTACACCTTC,CASSPKSFGGYGYTF,TRBV6-5,TRBJ1-2,NA,NA
TGTGCCAGCAGCCAAGTCAGCAGGGTTAGTAACACCGGGGAGCTGTTTTTT,CASSQVSRVSNTGELFF,TRBV4-2,TRBJ2-2,NA,NA
TGTGCCAGCTCACCACTAGGTGGGGCGTTCGGCTATGGCTACACCTTC,CASSPLGGAFGYGYTF,TRBV18,TRBJ1-2,NA,NA
TGTGCCAGTAGTACTGACAGGGGGGAAGAGACCCAGTACTTC,CASSTDRGEETQYF,TRBV19,TRBJ2-5,TRBD1,NA
TGTGCCAGCAGTTACGTTCCCCCGACTGAAGCTTTCTTT,CASSYVPPTEAFF,TRBV6-5,TRBJ1-1,NA,NA
TGCGCCAGCAGCTTGGGCGGAGATACTAGCGGGGCCGGAGATACGCAGTATTTT,CASSLGGDTSGAGDTQYF,TRBV5-1,TRBJ2-3,TRBD2,NA
TGTGCCAGCAGCTTAGGAACAGGGGATACCTATGGCTACACCTTC,CASSLGTGDTYGYTF,TRBV7-6,TRBJ1-2,TRBD1,NA
TGCGCCAGCAGCTGGCCGGACAGGAACACCGGGGAGCTGTTTTTT,CASSWPDRNTGELFF,TRBV5-1,TRBJ2-2,NA,NA
TGCAGCGCCGGACAGGGGACCGGGGAGCTGTTTTTT,CSAGQGTGELFF,TRBV29-1,TRBJ2-2,TRBD1,once
TGTGCCAGCACCCCTCCCGGAGGCCCTTACGAGCAGTACTTC,CASTPPGGPYEQYF,TRBV28,TRBJ2-7,NA,few
TGTGCCAGCAGCCCGGGGGCCGGGACTAGCCATGGTAATGAGCAGTTCTTC,CASSPGAGTSHGNEQFF,TRBV11-3,TRBJ2-1,TRBD2,medium-sized
TGTGCCAGCTACGGACAGGGGGGTGAAAAACTGTTTTTT,CASYGQGGEKLFF,TRBV5-5,TRBJ1-4,TRBD1,NA
TGCGCCAGCAGCTTGAGGGTAGCGGGGGATCGCGAGCAGTACTTC,CASSLRVAGDREQYF,TRBV5-1,TRBJ2-7,TRBD2,NA
TGCGCCAGCAGCTTAGGAGGGAGCTCCTACAATGAGCAGTTCTTC,CASSLGGSSYNEQFF,TRBV5-1,TRBJ2-1,NA,NA
TGTGCCAGCAGCCCAGGGCTCCTCTCTCGGCAGTACTTC,CASSPGLLSRQYF,TRBV27,TRBJ2-7,NA,NA
TGTGCCTGGAGTCCAGGGGCGGGCAATCAGCCCCAGCATTTT,CAWSPGAGNQPQHF,TRBV30,TRBJ1-5,NA,NA
TGTGCCAGCAGACCTCCAGGGATGGCGAACACTGAAGCTTTCTTT,CASRPPGMANTEAFF,TRBV28,TRBJ1-1,NA,NA
TGTGCCAGCAGCTTGCGGAGGGTGAGGCAGCCCCAGCATTTT,CASSLRRVRQPQHF,TRBV5-8,TRBJ1-5,NA,NA
TGTGCCATCCAGGGAGGTTGTTCGGGCTACACCTTC,CAIQGGCSGYTF,TRBV11-3,TRBJ1-2,NA,NA
TGTGCCATCAGTGAGTCACAGGGTAACTATGGCTACACCTTC,CAISESQGNYGYTF,TRBV10-3,TRBJ1-2,NA,NA
TGTGCCAGCAGCCCTTATCGACCCGGGGTTAATGAAAAACTGTTTTTT,CASSPYRPGVNEKLFF,TRBV3-1/TRBV3-2,TRBJ1-4,NA,NA
TGTGCCAGTAGTATGGTCCACCGGGCTGAAGCTTTCTTT,CASSMVHRAEAFF,TRBV19,TRBJ1-1,NA,once
TGTGCCAGCAGTTATTCCTGGACAGATAGCAATCAGCCCCAGCATTTT,CASSYSWTDSNQPQHF,TRBV6-5,TRBJ1-5,NA,NA
TGTGCCAGCAGCCCGGGGAGACGCACAGATACGCAGTATTTT,CASSPGRRTDTQYF,TRBV5-8,TRBJ2-3,NA,NA
TGTGCCAGCAGTTTCGCCGGGGGAGGTGAAAAACTGTTTTTT,CASSFAGGGEKLFF,TRBV5-4,TRBJ1-4,NA,few
TGCAGCGTTGAAATACTAGCGGGCTTCAATGAGCAGTTCTTC,CSVEILAGFNEQFF,TRBV29-1,TRBJ2-1,TRBD2,NA